Described below is a single TCR beta chain sequence and its context. Its cognate antigen is unknown. Mismatch with germline at one junction end may stem from a read error. Germline V gene data show CDR1 as WSHSY and CDR2 as SAAADI. The CDR3 spans 14 residues. This entry comes from a study of tumor-infiltrating lymphocytes in primary liver carcinoma. Study-level points and caveats: The study found a significantly higher top-250-clone fraction in tumors than in blood (p = 0.039).

Starting material for RNA and DNA co-extraction consisted of roughly 20-34 mg of unsorted bulk tissue. Patients diagnosed with primary liver carcinoma received treatment through surgical resection. Each tumor specimen held more than 80% viable tumor cells. A constant-region primer served to make TCR beta cDNA from about 500 ng total RNA. Libraries for TCR beta were built through three nested multiplex PCR rounds, which together made up a slightly modified ARM-PCR procedure. The first two PCR rounds used TRBV1-TRBV30 forward primers with a C-beta reverse primer, about 10 cycles each. Each CDR3 protein is one row after TCRdb ran MiXCR on the multiplex PCR reads. The sample holds 45,000 to 55,000 distinct CDR3 sequences, 70% to 75% seen once.

Sequencing input: liver tumor tissue from sampling region 2. Subset reported: tumor region T2, inferior pole. This clonotype was sampled from a man aged 35-49 years with primary liver carcinoma and hepatitis B virus infection. The chain carries TRBV10-2 and TRBJ1-5; D gene uncertain. DNA of the CDR3: TGCGCCACCAGTGAGTCCGACTCTGGCCAGCCCCAGCATTTT. The encoded protein is CATSESDSGQPQHF.